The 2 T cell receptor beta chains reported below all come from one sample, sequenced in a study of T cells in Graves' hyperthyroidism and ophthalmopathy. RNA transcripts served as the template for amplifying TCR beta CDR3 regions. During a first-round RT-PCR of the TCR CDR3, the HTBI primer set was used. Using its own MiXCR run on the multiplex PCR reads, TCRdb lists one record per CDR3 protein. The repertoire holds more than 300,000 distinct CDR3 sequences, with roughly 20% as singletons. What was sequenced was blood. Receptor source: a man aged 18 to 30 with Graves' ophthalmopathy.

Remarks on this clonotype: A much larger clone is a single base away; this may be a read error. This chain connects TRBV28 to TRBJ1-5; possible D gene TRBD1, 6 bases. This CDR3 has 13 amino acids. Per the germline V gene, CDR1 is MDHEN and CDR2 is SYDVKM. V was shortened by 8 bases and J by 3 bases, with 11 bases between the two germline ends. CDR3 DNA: TGTGCCAGCGCCAACAGGGCCAATCAGCCCCAGCATTTT. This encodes CASANRANQPQHF.

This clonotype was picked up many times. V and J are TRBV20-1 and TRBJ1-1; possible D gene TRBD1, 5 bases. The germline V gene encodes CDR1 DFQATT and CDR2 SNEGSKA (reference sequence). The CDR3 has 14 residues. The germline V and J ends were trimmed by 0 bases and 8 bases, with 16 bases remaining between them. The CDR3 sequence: CSARDNLGGIEAFF. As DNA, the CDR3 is TGCAGTGCTAGAGATAACCTCGGGGGGATCGAAGCTTTCTTT.